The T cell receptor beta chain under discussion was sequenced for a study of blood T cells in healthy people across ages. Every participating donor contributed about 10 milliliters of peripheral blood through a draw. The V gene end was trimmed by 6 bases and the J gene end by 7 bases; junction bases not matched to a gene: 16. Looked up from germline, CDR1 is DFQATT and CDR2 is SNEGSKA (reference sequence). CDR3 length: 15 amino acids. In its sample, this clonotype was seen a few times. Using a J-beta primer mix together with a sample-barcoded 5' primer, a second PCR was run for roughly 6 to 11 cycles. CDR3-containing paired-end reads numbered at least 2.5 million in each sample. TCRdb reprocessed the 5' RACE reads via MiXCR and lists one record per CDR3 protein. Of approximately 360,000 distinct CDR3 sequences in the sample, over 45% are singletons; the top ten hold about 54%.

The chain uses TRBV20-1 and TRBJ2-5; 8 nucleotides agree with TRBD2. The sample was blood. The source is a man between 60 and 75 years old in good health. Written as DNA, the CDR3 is TGCAGTGCCAATACACGCGGGAGGACCCCAGGGACCCAGTACTTC. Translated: CSANTRGRTPGTQYF.